This entry lists 10 T cell receptor beta chains sequenced from one sample in a study of Ad26.COV2.S vaccination and SARS-CoV-2 variants. The sample's treatment: roughly 20 received Ad26.COV2.S at low or high dose, single or two shots; about 5 received placebo; per-sample allocation not given. It was on day 63 after the first vaccine or placebo injection that samples were taken. This table comes from immunoSEQ multiplex PCR, and its TCRdb copy is limited to in-frame clones, with some not included. The sample has over 450,000 clones, around 89% seen once. The starting material was peripheral blood, obtained in a trial of Ad26.COV2.S vaccine versus placebo. The receptor set was obtained from a person aged 18 to 65 who received the Ad26.COV2.S COVID-19 vaccine or a placebo.

Of note for this clone: A read error may be the cause here, since a much bigger clone is one base away. Additional DNA sequences in this sample encode the identical CDR3. The chain combines TRBV28 with TRBJ1-1; no reliable D call. The V end lost 6 bases, the J end lost 3 bases, and 8 bases lay between the germline ends. Germline CDR1 and CDR2: MDHEN and SYDVKM. This CDR3 has 12 amino acids. The CDR3 DNA follows: TGTGCCAGCAGCTTGAGACACACTGAAGCTTTCTTT. Encoded protein: CASSLRHTEAFF.

This clone was picked up a small number of times. The V and J genes are TRBV6-5 and TRBJ1-3, with D tentatively TRBD1 (5 bases). The CDR3 is 15 residues long. Between the trimmed V and J ends, which lost 0 bases and 0 bases, there was a span of 6 bases. Germline V gives CDR1 MNHEY, CDR2 SVGAGI. Here the CDR3 reads CASSYSGHSGNTIYF. The DNA of the CDR3 is TGTGCCAGCAGTTACTCGGGGCACTCTGGAAACACCATATATTTT.

CDR3 amino acids: CASRAAPDTGELFF. CDR3 nucleotide sequence: TGTGCCAGCAGGGCAGCGCCGGACACCGGGGAGCTGTTTTTT. The chain joins TRBV2 to TRBJ2-2; no firm D call. The germline V and J ends were trimmed by 6 bases and 3 bases, with 11 bases remaining between them. The germline V gene encodes CDR1 SNHLY and CDR2 FYNNEI. There are 14 residues in the CDR3.

This clone occurred once. The rearrangement links TRBV28 to TRBJ2-7; 7 nucleotides match TRBD1. CDR3 size: 13 residues. Germline V gene sequence: CDR1 MDHEN, CDR2 SYDVKM. With 1 base clipped from V and 6 bases from J, the junction kept 3 bases outside the gene matches. The CDR3 protein is CASSLSSGGEQYF. The CDR3 nucleotides read TGTGCCAGCAGTTTATCATCAGGGGGCGAGCAGTACTTC.

The chain joins TRBV24-1 to TRBJ2-1; D is ambiguous. The length of the CDR3 is 15 residues. Germline CDR1 and CDR2: KGHDR and SFDVKD. Trimming pared 2 bases from V and 5 bases from J, leaving 12 bases between. CDR3 sequence (DNA): TGTGCCACCAGTGATTCTACGGGTAGAAACAATGAGCAGTTCTTC. Protein product: CATSDSTGRNNEQFF.

The chain joins TRBV7-9 to TRBJ2-7; 8 nucleotides match TRBD1. Germline V lookup: CDR1 SEHNR, CDR2 FQNEAQ (reference sequence). J was trimmed by 3 bases and V by 6 bases; bases with no gene match: 10. This CDR3 contains 15 residues. The CDR3 DNA sequence: TGTGCCAGCAGTCTAACACAGGGGGAAAACTACGAGCAGTACTTC. It is translated as CASSLTQGENYEQYF.

The count of this clone is one. The chain links TRBV4-1 to TRBJ1-1; D gene ambiguous. This CDR3 is 15 amino acids long. The germline V gene has CDR1 MGHRA and CDR2 YSYEKL. V gave up 1 base and J gave up 0 bases, with 9 bases separating them. CDR3 amino acids: CASSQAGSMNTEAFF. DNA of the CDR3: TGCGCCAGCAGCCAAGCTGGGAGCATGAACACTGAAGCTTTCTTT.

J is TRBJ2-5 and V is TRBV5-4, with D uncertain. Trimming took 2 bases from V and 0 from J, leaving 17 bases between them. Germline loops: CDR1 SGHNT, CDR2 YYREEE (reference sequence). The CDR3 spans 17 residues. CDR3 region: CASSFSGGTIYQETQYF. The DNA of the CDR3 is TGTGCCAGCAGCTTCTCGGGTGGAACTATCTACCAAGAGACCCAGTACTTC.

The chain carries TRBV5-5 and TRBJ2-1; 7 bases agree with TRBD1. The V segment lost 4 bases and the J segment 12 bases; nucleotides outside the gene matches: 10. This CDR3 has 13 residues. Germline CDR1 and CDR2: SGHKS and YYEKEE (reference sequence). CDR3 nucleotide sequence: TGTGCCAGCAGCCCGATGGACAGGTCAAGGCAGTTCTTC. It specifies CASSPMDRSRQFF.

The chain recombines TRBV28 with TRBJ2-7; 10 positions match TRBD2. The V gene's germline CDR1 is MDHEN and CDR2 SYDVKM. V trimming: 5 bases; J trimming: 1 base; junction bases outside the gene matches: 5. This CDR3 contains 15 residues. CDR3 sequence (DNA): TGTGCCAGCAGTCGACTAGCGGGCAATTCCTACGAGCAGTACTTC. It encodes CASSRLAGNSYEQYF.